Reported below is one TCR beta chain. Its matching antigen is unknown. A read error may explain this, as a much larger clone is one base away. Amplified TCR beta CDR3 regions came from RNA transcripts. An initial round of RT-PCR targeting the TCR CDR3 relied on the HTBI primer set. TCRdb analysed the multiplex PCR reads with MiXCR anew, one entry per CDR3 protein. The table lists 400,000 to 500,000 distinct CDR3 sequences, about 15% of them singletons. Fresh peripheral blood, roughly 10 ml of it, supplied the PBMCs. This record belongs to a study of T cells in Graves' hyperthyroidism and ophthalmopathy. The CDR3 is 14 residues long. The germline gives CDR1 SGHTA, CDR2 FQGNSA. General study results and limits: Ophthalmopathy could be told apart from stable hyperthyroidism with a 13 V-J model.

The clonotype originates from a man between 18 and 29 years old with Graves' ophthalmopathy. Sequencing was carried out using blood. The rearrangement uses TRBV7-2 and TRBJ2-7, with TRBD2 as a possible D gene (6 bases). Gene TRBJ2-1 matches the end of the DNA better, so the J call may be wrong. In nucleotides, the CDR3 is TGTGCCAGCAGCCAAAACGCGGGGACCTACGAGCAGTTCTTC. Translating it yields CASSQNAGTYEQFF.